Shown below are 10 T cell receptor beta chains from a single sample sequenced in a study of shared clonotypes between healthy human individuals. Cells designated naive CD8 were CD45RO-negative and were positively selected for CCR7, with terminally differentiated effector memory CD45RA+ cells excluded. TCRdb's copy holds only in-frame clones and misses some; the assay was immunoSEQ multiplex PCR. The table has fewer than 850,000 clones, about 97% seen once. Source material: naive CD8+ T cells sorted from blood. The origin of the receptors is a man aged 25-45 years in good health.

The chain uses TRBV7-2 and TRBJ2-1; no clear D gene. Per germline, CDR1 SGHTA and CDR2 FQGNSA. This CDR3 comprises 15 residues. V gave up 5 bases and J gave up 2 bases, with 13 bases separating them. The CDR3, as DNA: TGTGCCAGCAGCCTATGGACGGATACCTACAATGAGCAGTTCTTC. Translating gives CASSLWTDTYNEQFF.

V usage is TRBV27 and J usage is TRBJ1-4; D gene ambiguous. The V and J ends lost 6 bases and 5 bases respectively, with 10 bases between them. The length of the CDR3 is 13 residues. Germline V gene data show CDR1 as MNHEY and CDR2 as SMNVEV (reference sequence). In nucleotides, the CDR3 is TGTGCCAGCAGCCCCTGGATAAATGAAAAACTGTTTTTT. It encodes CASSPWINEKLFF.

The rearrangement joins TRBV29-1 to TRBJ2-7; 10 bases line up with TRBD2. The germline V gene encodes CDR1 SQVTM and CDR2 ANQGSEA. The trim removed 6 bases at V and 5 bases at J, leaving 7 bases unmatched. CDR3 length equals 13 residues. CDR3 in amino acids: CSVAGGPRNEQYF. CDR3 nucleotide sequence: TGCAGCGTAGCGGGAGGGCCGCGGAACGAGCAGTACTTC.

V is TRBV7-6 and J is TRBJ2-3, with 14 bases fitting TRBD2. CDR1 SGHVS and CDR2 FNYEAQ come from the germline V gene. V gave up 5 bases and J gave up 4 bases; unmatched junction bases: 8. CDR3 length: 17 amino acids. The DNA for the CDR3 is TGTGCCAGCAGCCTCGGGACTAGCGGGAGATCGGCAGATACGCAGTATTTT. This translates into CASSLGTSGRSADTQYF.

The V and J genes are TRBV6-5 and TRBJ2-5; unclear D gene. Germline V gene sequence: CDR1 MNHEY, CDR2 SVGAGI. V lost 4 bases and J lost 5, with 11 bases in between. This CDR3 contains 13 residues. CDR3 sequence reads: CASSFHSQETQYF. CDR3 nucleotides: TGTGCCAGCAGTTTTCATAGTCAGGAGACCCAGTACTTC.

The DNA for the CDR3 is TGTGCCAGCAGTTACGGGGGAGCTGGCACAGATACGCAGTATTTT. It translates to CASSYGGAGTDTQYF. The V call is TRBV11-2, the J call TRBJ2-3, with a possible D match to TRBD2 (6 bases). V was cut by 6 bases and J by 1 base, with 14 bases left in between. CDR1 and CDR2 from the germline V gene are SGHAT and FQNNGV. The CDR3 is 15 amino acids.

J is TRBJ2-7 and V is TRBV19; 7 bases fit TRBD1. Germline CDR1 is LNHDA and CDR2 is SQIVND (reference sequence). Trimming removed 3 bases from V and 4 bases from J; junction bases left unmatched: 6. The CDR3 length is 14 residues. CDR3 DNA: TGTGCCAGTAGTATTGGGGTCAGGGGGTACGAGCAGTACTTC. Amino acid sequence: CASSIGVRGYEQYF. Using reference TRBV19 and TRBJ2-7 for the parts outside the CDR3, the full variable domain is DGGITQSPKYLFRKEGQNVTLSCEQNLNHDAMYWYRQDPGQGLRLIYYSQIVNDFQKGDIAEGYSVSREKKESFPLTVTSAQKNPTAFYLCASSIGVRGYEQYFGPGTRLTVT.

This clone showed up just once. CDR3 in DNA: TGTGCCATCAGGGCGATGACTCAGGGGTCCCCCTACGAGCAGTACTTC. As protein: CAIRAMTQGSPYEQYF. The J gene is TRBJ2-7, the V gene TRBV10-3, with D possibly TRBD1 on 6 matching bases. V lost 6 bases, J lost 2 bases, and 20 bases lay in between. The CDR3 is 16 residues long. Germline CDR1 is ENHRY and CDR2 is SYGVKD.

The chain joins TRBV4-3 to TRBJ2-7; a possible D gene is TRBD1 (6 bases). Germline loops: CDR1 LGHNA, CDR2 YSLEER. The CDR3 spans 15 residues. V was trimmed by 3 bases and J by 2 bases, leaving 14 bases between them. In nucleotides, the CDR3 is TGCGCCAGCAGCCAGGGAAGTGGGGGCGCCTACGAGCAGTACTTC. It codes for CASSQGSGGAYEQYF.

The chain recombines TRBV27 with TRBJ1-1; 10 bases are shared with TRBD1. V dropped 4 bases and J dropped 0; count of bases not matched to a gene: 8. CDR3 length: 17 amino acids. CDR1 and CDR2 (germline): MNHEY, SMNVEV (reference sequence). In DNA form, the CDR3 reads TGTGCCAGCAGTTCCCGGGACAGGGGCTTAGTGAACACTGAAGCTTTCTTT. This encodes CASSSRDRGLVNTEAFF.